These 26 T cell receptor beta chains originate from one sample sequenced in a study of T cells in Graves' hyperthyroidism and ophthalmopathy. Amplification targeted TCR beta CDR3 regions from RNA transcripts. The HTBI primer set served for first-round RT-PCR of the TCR CDR3. TCRdb re-called the multiplex PCR reads with MiXCR, one entry per CDR3 protein. The table lists roughly 750,000 distinct CDR3 sequences, roughly 15% of them singletons. The specimen sequenced was blood. These receptors came from a man aged 18 to 29 with Graves' hyperthyroidism.

This clonotype was detected many times. V gene TRBV7-2 combines with J gene TRBJ2-2, with 11 bases fitting TRBD2. The CDR3 extends over 20 amino acids. The germline V gene has CDR1 SGHTA and CDR2 FQGNSA. V shed 0 bases, J shed 2 bases, and the junction held 11 bases outside the gene matches. The CDR3 nucleotides read TGTGCCAGCAGCTTAGCGCGAATAGCGGGAGGGCCCATCAACACCGGGGAGCTGTTTTTT. Translating it yields CASSLARIAGGPINTGELFF. Together with reference TRBV7-2 and TRBJ2-2, the CDR3 gives the full variable domain: GAGVSQSPSNKVTEKGKDVELRCDPISGHTALYWYRQSLGQGLEFLIYFQGNSAPDKSGLPSDRFSAERTGGSVSTLTIQRTQQEDSAVYLCASSLARIAGGPINTGELFFGEGSRLTVL.

About this clonotype itself: The CDR3 end shows no conserved phenylalanine or tryptophan, and so a read error is likely. The chain combines TRBV28 with TRBJ1-5; possibly TRBD1 for D (6 bases). The CDR3 is 16 residues long. Germline assignment: CDR1 MDHEN and CDR2 SYDVKM. Trimming took 1 base from V and 4 from J, leaving 14 bases between them. CDR3 coding DNA: TGTGCCAGCAGTTTATCAGGGGCGCGAGGTAATCAGCCCCAGCATCTT. It codes for CASSLSGARGNQPQHL.

The chain is built from TRBV20-1 and TRBJ2-2, with D perhaps matching TRBD2 (6 bases). This CDR3 has 14 residues. The germline CDR1 and CDR2 sequences are DFQATT and SNEGSKA (reference sequence). V gave up 4 bases and J gave up 6 bases, with 15 bases separating them. The CDR3 loop is CSATIAARAGELFF. In DNA, the CDR3 is TGCAGTGCTACTATAGCGGCACGGGCCGGGGAGCTGTTTTTT.

Many counts were recorded for this clonotype. This chain connects TRBV28 to TRBJ1-1, with TRBD1 as a possible D gene (5 bases). Trimming pared 9 bases from V and 4 bases from J, leaving 15 bases between. The CDR3 has 13 residues. Germline lookup yields CDR1 MDHEN and CDR2 SYDVKM. This chain's CDR3 is CASRGGVGTEAFF. The CDR3 DNA sequence: TGTGCCAGTCGGGGCGGGGTGGGCACTGAAGCTTTCTTT.

This clonotype has a count of ten or more. V usage is TRBV28 and J usage is TRBJ2-7; D possibly matches TRBD1 or TRBD2 (5 bases each). The CDR3 covers 12 residues. Germline V CDR1 and CDR2: MDHEN, SYDVKM. V was trimmed by 5 bases and J by 4 bases, leaving 9 bases between them. The CDR3 nucleotides are TGTGCCAGCAGTACCGGGGCTTACGAGCAGTACTTC. It yields the protein CASSTGAYEQYF.

This clonotype was detected a few times. The DNA for the CDR3 is TGTGCCAGCAGCTCTTATTGGATAGCGGGAGGAGCCCACGGAGATGAGCAGTTCTTC. This codes for CASSSYWIAGGAHGDEQFF. The chain has TRBV11-1 and TRBJ2-1; 10 nucleotides agree with TRBD2. Germline-derived CDR1 and CDR2 are SGHAT and FQDESV (reference sequence). V was pared by 4 bases and J by 8 bases, with 20 bases of the junction left unmatched. CDR3 length equals 19 residues. Full variable domain (outside the CDR3, taken from reference TRBV11-1 and TRBJ2-1): EAEVAQSPRYKITEKSQAVAFWCDPISGHATLYWYRQILGQGPELLVQFQDESVVDDSQLPKDRFSAERLKGVDSTLKIQPAELGDSAMYLCASSSYWIAGGAHGDEQFFGPGTRLTVL.

With regard to this clonotype: Being one base from a much bigger clone, this may be a read error. This chain joins TRBV28 and TRBJ2-1; 8 bases match TRBD2. Germline CDR1 and CDR2: MDHEN and SYDVKM. This CDR3 has 14 residues. The CDR3 sequence is CASSSQRELYERFF. CDR3 coding DNA: TGTGCCAGCAGTTCGCAGCGGGAGCTCTATGAGCGGTTCTTC.

The chain is built from TRBV20-1 and TRBJ2-6; D not certain. V lost 0 bases to trimming and J lost 0 bases, with 3 bases between them. Germline V CDR1 and CDR2: DFQATT, SNEGSKA (reference sequence). The CDR3 has 14 amino acids. The CDR3 sequence: CSARDSSGANVLTF. Here the CDR3 DNA reads TGCAGTGCTAGAGACTCCTCTGGGGCCAACGTCCTGACTTTC.

The table lists this clonotype with a count of one. This chain joins TRBV4-2 and TRBJ1-5; D is possibly TRBD1 (5 bases). The V and J ends lost 0 bases and 5 bases respectively, with 14 bases between them. The germline CDR1 and CDR2 sequences are LGHNA and YNFKEQ. This CDR3 has 16 residues. CDR3 sequence (DNA): TGTGCCAGCAGCCAAGAGCGGGTAGGGGACCATCAGCCCCAGCATTTT. Translated, it gives CASSQERVGDHQPQHF.

This clonotype was recorded at least ten times. The chain employs TRBV3-1 and TRBJ2-7; D is tentatively TRBD1 or TRBD2 (5 bases each). The length of the CDR3 is 14 residues. Germline lookup yields CDR1 LGHDT and CDR2 YNNKEL (reference sequence). V shed 5 bases and J shed 1 base, with 12 bases lying between them. In nucleotides, the CDR3 is TGTGCCAGCAGCTTCGGGACCAGGTCCTACGAGCAGTACTTC. This gives the protein CASSFGTRSYEQYF.

On this clonotype itself: It may be a read error: a sequence one base away is much more abundant. The rearrangement joins TRBV5-1 to TRBJ2-7, with D perhaps matching TRBD1 or TRBD2 (5 bases each). There are 15 residues in the CDR3. Germline V gives CDR1 SGHRS, CDR2 YFSETQ. The DNA for the CDR3 is TGCGCCAGCAGCACCTCGGGGCGCCAGATCTACGAGCGGTACTTC. It specifies CASSTSGRQIYERYF.

This clonotype was detected a few times. This chain uses TRBV19 with TRBJ2-7, with D perhaps TRBD1 (6 bases). This CDR3 is built from 15 residues. Trimming left V 3 bases short and J 0 bases short, with 12 bases between. The V gene's germline CDR1 is LNHDA and CDR2 SQIVND (reference sequence). This chain's CDR3 is CASSIWTASSYEQYF. The CDR3, as DNA: TGTGCCAGTAGTATCTGGACAGCGAGCTCCTACGAGCAGTACTTC.

The chain combines TRBV20-1 with TRBJ1-1; possible D gene TRBD1, 6 bases. Trimming removed 5 bases from V and 10 bases from J, with 17 bases in between. Germline V CDR1 and CDR2: DFQATT, SNEGSKA (reference sequence). This CDR3 has 12 residues. The CDR3 DNA is TGCAGTGCTCGGGACACCGCCGTTGGAGCTTTCTTT. Translating it yields CSARDTAVGAFF.

This clonotype was seen a handful of times. The chain links TRBV9 to TRBJ2-3, with 7 bases that match TRBD1. This CDR3 is 14 amino acids long. Germline-derived CDR1 and CDR2 are SGDLS and YYNGEE. V shed 2 bases, J shed 4 bases, and the junction held 4 bases outside the gene matches. The CDR3 nucleotides read TGTGCCAGCAGCGTTACAGGGGAAGCAGATACGCAGTATTTT. Protein sequence: CASSVTGEADTQYF.

This clonotype was seen a few times. The rearrangement joins TRBV5-8 to TRBJ1-1; TRBD1 is a possible D gene (5 bases). V was trimmed by 1 base and J by 5 bases, leaving 12 bases between them. The germline V gene has CDR1 SGHTS and CDR2 YDEGEE. The CDR3 spans 14 residues. CDR3: CASSLRRGWTEAFF. Written as DNA, the CDR3 is TGTGCCAGCAGCTTGAGAAGGGGATGGACTGAAGCTTTCTTT.

This clonotype has a count of ten or more. The rearrangement uses TRBV12-3 or TRBV12-4 and TRBJ1-5; D possibly corresponds to TRBD1 (6 bases). The CDR3 sequence is 17 residues long. The V gene lost 2 bases and the J gene lost 9 bases, with 23 bases spanning the gap. CDR3 loop: CASSLSAGARGIGPQHF. For the CDR3, the DNA is TGTGCCAGCAGTTTATCGGCAGGGGCGCGAGGTATCGGGCCCCAGCATTTT.

The chain is built from TRBV6-1 and TRBJ1-2, with TRBD1 matching 9 bases. In germline, CDR1 is MNHNS, CDR2 SASEGT. This CDR3 comprises 14 residues. Germline trimming cut 2 bases from V and 6 bases from J; bases unmatched to any gene: 4. The CDR3 region is CASSENRGRDGYTF. The CDR3 bases are TGTGCCAGCAGTGAAAACAGGGGGCGAGATGGCTACACCTTC.

CDR3 sequence reads: CASSLFGREKLFF. DNA of the CDR3: TGTGCCAGCAGTTTATTTGGACGGGAAAAACTGTTTTTT. The V and J genes are TRBV12-3 or TRBV12-4 and TRBJ1-4; D uncertain. The CDR3 has 13 residues. V lost 2 bases, J lost 8 bases, and 9 bases lay in between.

The chain is built from TRBV5-1 and TRBJ1-1; the D gene is possibly TRBD1 (5 bases). The germline CDR1 and CDR2 sequences are SGHRS and YFSETQ. The CDR3 contains 14 residues. With 4 bases removed from V and 4 bases from J, the gap between germline ends came to 14 bases. This CDR3 is CASSPLRGSTEAFF. CDR3 DNA: TGCGCCAGCAGCCCCTTGAGGGGTTCCACTGAAGCTTTCTTT.

This clonotype was detected ten times or more. The V call is TRBV7-3, the J call TRBJ2-2; D is unresolved. V lost 5 bases and J lost 6, with 7 bases in between. Germline V gene data show CDR1 as SGHTA and CDR2 as FQGTGA. CDR3 length equals 12 residues. The CDR3 reads CASSPASGELFF. In nucleotides, the CDR3 is TGTGCCAGCAGCCCTGCGTCCGGGGAGCTGTTTTTT.

The CDR3 here is CASSQIPGQNTEAFF. The CDR3 bases are TGCGCCAGCAGCCAAATACCGGGACAGAACACTGAAGCTTTCTTT. This chain uses TRBV4-1 with TRBJ1-1, with D perhaps matching TRBD1 (6 bases). V gave up 2 bases and J gave up 1 base, with 11 bases separating them. The CDR3 is 15 amino acids. CDR1 is MGHRA and CDR2 is YSYEKL in the germline V gene.

This clonotype has at least ten counts. The rearrangement uses TRBV3-1 and TRBJ2-1, with 7 bases that match TRBD2. This CDR3 contains 15 residues. J lost 5 bases, V lost 1 base, and 5 bases had no gene match. The germline V gene encodes CDR1 LGHDT and CDR2 YNNKEL (reference sequence). Here the CDR3 DNA reads TGTGCCAGCAGCCAAGTTGCGGGAGATCACAATGAGCAGTTCTTC. Amino acid sequence: CASSQVAGDHNEQFF.

The rearrangement uses TRBV7-2 and TRBJ1-1; 7 nucleotides match TRBD1. The junction had 6 bases not matched to a gene; V was cut back by 3 bases and J by 11 bases. CDR1 is SGHTA, CDR2 FQGNSA, per germline. The CDR3 consists of 12 residues. CDR3 in DNA: TGTGCCAGCAGCTTGCAGACAGGGAGGGCTTTCTTT. As protein: CASSLQTGRAFF. Full variable domain (missing parts from reference TRBV7-2 and TRBJ1-1): GAGVSQSPSNKVTEKGKDVELRCDPISGHTALYWYRQSLGQGLEFLIYFQGNSAPDKSGLPSDRFSAERTGGSVSTLTIQRTQQEDSAVYLCASSLQTGRAFFGQGTRLTVV.

The genes are TRBV19 and TRBJ1-5, with D perhaps TRBD1 (5 bases). V dropped 3 bases and J dropped 6 bases, with 12 bases sitting between them. Germline V gives CDR1 LNHDA, CDR2 SQIVND (reference sequence). The length of the CDR3 is 14 residues. The CDR3 DNA follows: TGTGCCAGTAGTATTAAGGGAGGGGTTCAGCCCCAGCATTTT. As protein: CASSIKGGVQPQHF. Combining the CDR3 with reference TRBV19 and TRBJ1-5 gives the whole variable domain DGGITQSPKYLFRKEGQNVTLSCEQNLNHDAMYWYRQDPGQGLRLIYYSQIVNDFQKGDIAEGYSVSREKKESFPLTVTSAQKNPTAFYLCASSIKGGVQPQHFGDGTRLSIL.

The chain joins TRBV18 to TRBJ2-1; perhaps TRBD2 as D (6 bases). CDR1 is KGHSH, CDR2 LQKENI, per germline. Trimming removed 0 bases at V and 8 bases at J, with 11 bases between. CDR3 length: 14 residues. As DNA, the CDR3 is TGTGCCAGCTCACCACCGGCGGGATCCGATGAGCAGTTCTTC. Protein: CASSPPAGSDEQFF.

The sample holds many counts of this clonotype. V is TRBV6-1 and J is TRBJ2-1, with TRBD1 as a possible D gene (6 bases). CDR3 length: 14 residues. V was shortened by 2 bases and J by 5 bases, with 10 bases between the two germline ends. Looked up from germline, CDR1 is MNHNS and CDR2 is SASEGT. The CDR3 bases are TGTGCCAGCAGTGAATACAGGGTGAACAATGAGCAGTTCTTC. This translates into CASSEYRVNNEQFF.